This entry features one T cell receptor (beta chain) sequence. This sample is part of a study of radiation and T cells in renal cell carcinoma. From germline, CDR1 is GTSNPN and CDR2 SVGIG (reference sequence). This CDR3 is built from 13 residues. Trimming stripped 2 bases from V and 14 bases from J, with 16 bases between. Clones were read by immunoSEQ multiplex PCR, and TCRdb kept only the in-frame ones, dropping some. The repertoire has roughly 58,000 clones, roughly 80% of them found once; the top ten carry roughly 6.8%. Time point noted: blood 4 weeks post-SBRT, at nephrectomy. Treatment given: 15 Gy SBRT to primary tumor, nephrectomy 4 weeks later. Nephrectomy followed 15 Gy stereotactic body radiation by 4 weeks. Serial blood draws occurred at baseline and 2 and 4 weeks post-SBRT. This renal cell carcinoma was of the clear cell type.

Material: blood, obtained from a patient whose treatment included radiotherapy and nephrectomy. This clonotype was obtained from a man aged 55 to 70 with renal cell carcinoma. The chain has TRBV30 and TRBJ1-6; D remains ambiguous. The CDR3 region is CAWSWSYLGTLHF. The CDR3 DNA reads TGTGCCTGGAGTTGGTCCTACCTGGGGACCCTCCACTTT.